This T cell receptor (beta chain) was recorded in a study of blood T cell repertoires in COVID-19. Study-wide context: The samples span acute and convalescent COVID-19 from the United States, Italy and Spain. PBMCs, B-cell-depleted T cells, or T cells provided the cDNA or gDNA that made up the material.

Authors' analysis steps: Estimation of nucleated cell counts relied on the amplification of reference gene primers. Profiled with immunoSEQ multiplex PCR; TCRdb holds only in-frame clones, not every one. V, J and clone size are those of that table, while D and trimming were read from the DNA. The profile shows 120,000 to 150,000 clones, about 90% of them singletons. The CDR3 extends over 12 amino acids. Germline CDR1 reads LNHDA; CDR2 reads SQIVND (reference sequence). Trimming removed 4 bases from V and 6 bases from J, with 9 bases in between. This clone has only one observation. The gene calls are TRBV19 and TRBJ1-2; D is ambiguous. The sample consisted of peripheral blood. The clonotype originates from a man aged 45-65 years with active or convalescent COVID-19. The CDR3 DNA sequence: TGTGCCAGTAGTAGAACAGAGAATGGCTACACCTTC. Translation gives CASSRTENGYTF.